Below, 26 T cell receptor beta chains from the same sample are listed, as sequenced in a study of T cell repertoires in cytomegalovirus infection. One entry per CDR3 protein, called by TCRdb with MiXCR from the reads. The table shows 650,000 to 900,000 distinct CDR3 sequences, with around a third occurring only once. No antigen has been identified for these receptors. This specimen was cultured CD8+ T cells from PBMCs, taken from culture after CMV antigen stimulation. These receptors were taken from a human donor in good health (CMV status not recorded). Some clones in this sample may be carry-over from other donors' samples.

The genes are TRBV9 and TRBJ2-3; no clear D. The CDR3 is 15 residues long. Germline V CDR1 and CDR2: SGDLS, YYNGEE. V was pared by 1 base and J by 0 bases, with 9 bases between. The CDR3 here is CASSVKVDSTDTQYF. The DNA for the CDR3 is TGTGCCAGCAGCGTAAAGGTAGACAGCACAGATACGCAGTATTTT.

Details on this clonotype: A much bigger clone sits one base away, suggesting this may be a read error. The chain is built from TRBV12-3 or TRBV12-4 and TRBJ2-3; D may be TRBD1 (7 bases). Deletions cut 7 bases from V and 4 bases from J, with 15 bases between. This CDR3 comprises 14 residues. The DNA for the CDR3 is TGTGCCAGCATCGAGACAGGGAGGTCAGATACGCAGTATTTT. Residues: CASIETGRSDTQYF.

The chain uses TRBV19 and TRBJ2-2, with TRBD2 matching 10 bases. The CDR3 is 16 residues long. V gave up 5 bases and J gave up 5 bases; unmatched junction bases: 8. The germline V gene encodes CDR1 LNHDA and CDR2 SQIVND (reference sequence). The CDR3 bases are TGTGCCAGTAGTTCCCAGCGGGGGGGCCGGACCGGGGAGCTGTTTTTT. Protein: CASSSQRGGRTGELFF.

This clonotype was observed a few times. The genes are TRBV7-8 and TRBJ2-5; 7 bases are a match to TRBD2. The trim removed 3 bases at V and 2 bases at J, leaving 6 bases unmatched. CDR3 length equals 15 residues. Germline V gives CDR1 SGHVS, CDR2 FQNEAQ. CDR3 in amino acids: CASSLRGYYQETQYF. CDR3 bases: TGTGCCAGCAGCTTGCGGGGGTACTATCAAGAGACCCAGTACTTC. Full variable domain (rest looked up from reference TRBV7-8 and TRBJ2-5): GAGVSQSPRYKVAKRGQDVALRCDPISGHVSLFWYQQALGQGPEFLTYFQNEAQLDKSGLPSDRFFAERPEGSVSTLKIQRTQQEDSAVYLCASSLRGYYQETQYFGPGTRLLVL.

The V call is TRBV12-3 or TRBV12-4, the J call TRBJ2-2; TRBD1 aligns across 9 bases. Trimming at V came to 10 bases and at J to 6 bases, leaving 6 bases not matched to a gene. CDR3 length: 13 amino acids. CDR3 region: CATGTGRSGELFF. In DNA form, the CDR3 reads TGTGCCACCGGGACAGGGAGGTCCGGGGAGCTGTTTTTT.

This clonotype was seen ten or more times. The chain employs TRBV7-8 and TRBJ1-2, with D possibly matching TRBD1 (6 bases). This CDR3 region has 14 residues. V lost 6 bases and J 4 bases, leaving 15 bases between the germline ends. Germline assignment: CDR1 SGHVS and CDR2 FQNEAQ. CDR3 coding DNA: TGTGCCAGCAGTACCGGGACATCCCGCTATGGCTACACCTTC. Translating it yields CASSTGTSRYGYTF.

The V call is TRBV7-9, the J call TRBJ1-5, with 7 bases aligning to TRBD1. The germline CDR1 and CDR2 sequences are SEHNR and FQNEAQ (reference sequence). This CDR3 spans 13 amino acids. With 4 bases clipped from V and 7 bases from J, the junction kept 4 bases outside the gene matches. CDR3 sequence reads: CASSSQGLQPQHF. The DNA for the CDR3 is TGTGCCAGCAGCTCACAGGGGTTGCAGCCCCAGCATTTT.

The rearrangement joins TRBV19 to TRBJ2-1; 7 bases agree with TRBD1. V lost 8 bases to trimming and J lost 2 bases; unmatched junction nucleotides: 9. CDR1 LNHDA and CDR2 SQIVND come from the germline V gene (reference sequence). The CDR3 loop spans 15 amino acids. The CDR3 sequence is CASLLRQGAYNEQFF. As DNA, the CDR3 is TGTGCCAGTTTACTCCGGCAGGGGGCCTACAATGAGCAGTTCTTC.

This clonotype has more than one count but fewer than ten. The J gene is TRBJ2-2, the V gene TRBV4-1, with D possibly being TRBD1 (6 bases). The germline V gene has CDR1 MGHRA and CDR2 YSYEKL. The germline V and J ends were trimmed by 2 bases and 6 bases, with 10 bases remaining between them. The CDR3 contains 14 residues. CDR3 DNA sequence: TGCGCCAGCAGCCAACATCAGGGGTCCGGGGAGCTGTTTTTT. The encoded protein is CASSQHQGSGELFF.

This chain joins TRBV5-6 and TRBJ1-1; 8 nucleotides agree with TRBD1. Germline CDR1 SGHDT, CDR2 YYEEEE. The junction had 7 bases not matched to a gene; V was cut back by 3 bases and J by 9 bases. The CDR3 spans 13 residues. This chain's CDR3 is CASSSGGKPKAFF. CDR3 in DNA: TGTGCCAGCAGCTCAGGGGGCAAACCGAAAGCTTTCTTT.

The chain carries TRBV5-4 and TRBJ2-7; possibly TRBD2 for D (6 bases). Deletions cut 4 bases from V and 0 bases from J, with 11 bases between. The CDR3 runs to 14 residues. Germline-derived CDR1 and CDR2 are SGHNT and YYREEE (reference sequence). The CDR3 DNA reads as TGTGCCAGCAGCGCCTGGACTAACTCCTACGAGCAGTACTTC. Protein sequence: CASSAWTNSYEQYF.

This chain joins TRBV2 and TRBJ2-1; 7 nucleotides align to TRBD1. J lost 3 bases, V lost 11 bases, and 7 bases had no gene match. CDR1 is SNHLY and CDR2 is FYNNEI in the germline V gene. This CDR3 is built from 13 residues. In DNA, the CDR3 is TGTGCCGGAGACAGGGAAGGCTACAATGAGCAGTTCTTC. Translating it yields CAGDREGYNEQFF.

The rearrangement joins TRBV19 to TRBJ1-5, with D hard to call. CDR1 and CDR2 (germline): LNHDA, SQIVND (reference sequence). This CDR3 has 15 residues. V shed 6 bases and J shed 3 bases, with 15 bases lying between them. The CDR3, as DNA: TGTGCCAGTAGCTTTTCCAGACAAATCAATCAGCCCCAGCATTTT. Translation: CASSFSRQINQPQHF.

The sample holds a few counts of this clonotype. The V and J genes are TRBV14 and TRBJ2-2; 8 positions agree with TRBD1. This CDR3 has 15 residues. V dropped 5 bases and J dropped 3; count of bases not matched to a gene: 5. CDR1 SGHDN and CDR2 FVKESK come from the germline V gene. CDR3 in amino acids: CASSGGTGYTGELFF. The CDR3 nucleotides read TGTGCCAGCAGCGGGGGGACAGGTTACACCGGGGAGCTGTTTTTT.

This clonotype was recorded a few times. V usage is TRBV7-9 and J usage is TRBJ2-2, with D maybe TRBD1 (5 bases). CDR3 length: 11 amino acids. In germline, CDR1 is SEHNR, CDR2 FQNEAQ (reference sequence). The CDR3: CLQGNTGELFF. Here the CDR3 DNA reads TGTCTCCAGGGGAACACCGGGGAGCTGTTTTTT.

This clonotype has just a few counts. The chain joins TRBV6-1 to TRBJ2-5, with D possibly TRBD2 on 6 matching bases. The CDR3 loop spans 15 amino acids. Per the germline V gene, CDR1 is MNHNS and CDR2 is SASEGT. Trimming cost V 2 bases and J 5 bases, with 15 bases left between them. The CDR3 protein is CASSEFVGGGETQYF. In DNA, the CDR3 is TGTGCCAGCAGTGAATTTGTGGGGGGTGGGGAGACCCAGTACTTC.

This clonotype was detected many times. The chain uses TRBV7-6 and TRBJ2-1; D is unresolved. Trimming left V 6 bases short and J 0 bases short, with 9 bases between. This CDR3 spans 14 amino acids. Germline lookup yields CDR1 SGHVS and CDR2 FNYEAQ. CDR3 DNA sequence: TGTGCCAGCAGTCCGGGTACCTCCTACAATGAGCAGTTCTTC. Translating it yields CASSPGTSYNEQFF.

The chain recombines TRBV27 with TRBJ2-3, with D possibly being TRBD2 (5 bases). The germline V gene encodes CDR1 MNHEY and CDR2 SMNVEV (reference sequence). CDR3 length: 14 residues. The V end lost 3 bases, the J end lost 4 bases, and 11 bases lay between the germline ends. The CDR3 loop is CASSFVGSADTQYF. CDR3 coding DNA: TGTGCCAGCAGTTTTGTAGGGAGTGCAGATACGCAGTATTTT.

The chain recombines TRBV6-5 with TRBJ1-2; no clear D. Trimming took off 2 bases at V and 8 bases at J, with 6 bases between the two ends. The germline V gene has CDR1 MNHEY and CDR2 SVGAGI. The CDR3 totals 11 residues. The CDR3 region is CASSYDGGYTF. The CDR3 DNA reads as TGTGCCAGCAGTTACGACGGGGGCTACACCTTC.

The chain links TRBV7-6 to TRBJ1-2; D uncertain. This CDR3 contains 13 residues. CDR1 and CDR2 (germline): SGHVS, FNYEAQ. Trimming cost V 8 bases and J 8 bases, with 18 bases left between them. The CDR3 spells CASEAESLKGYTF. In nucleotides, the CDR3 is TGTGCCAGCGAGGCCGAGTCACTAAAAGGCTACACCTTC.

This clonotype was seen a single time. The rearrangement links TRBV24-1 to TRBJ2-7; D remains unclear. This CDR3 is built from 17 residues. Trimming left V 0 bases short and J 0 bases short, with 14 bases between. Germline CDR1 reads KGHDR; CDR2 reads SFDVKD. CDR3 region: CATSDLGQPPHSYEQYV. CDR3 bases: TGTGCCACCAGTGATTTGGGGCAGCCACCTCACTCCTACGAGCAGTACGTC.

This clonotype was seen just once. The junction and the germline gene differ at one end; a read error may be behind it. The chain carries TRBV4-1 and TRBJ2-3; 7 bases map to TRBD2. Germline values: CDR1 MGHRA, CDR2 YSYEKL. The CDR3 totals 16 residues. Here the CDR3 DNA reads TGCGCCAACAGCCAAGGACGGGACTACCCCACAGATACGCAGTATTTT. Its protein product is CANSQGRDYPTDTQYF.

The chain carries TRBV27 and TRBJ1-2; D is possibly TRBD1 (5 bases). In germline, CDR1 is MNHEY, CDR2 SMNVEV (reference sequence). Trimming removed 4 bases at V and 0 bases at J, with 15 bases between. The CDR3 spans 16 residues. As DNA, the CDR3 is TGTGCCAGCAGTTCTTTCGACCAGGGAGCTAACTATGGCTACACCTTC. Encoded protein: CASSSFDQGANYGYTF.

With respect to this clonotype: A much larger clonotype is one base distant, so this may be a read error. The chain couples TRBV4-1 to TRBJ2-1; TRBD2 matches 8 bases. The CDR3 covers 17 residues. Per germline, CDR1 MGHRA and CDR2 YSYEKL. The CDR3: CANSPSLAGSSYNEQFF. CDR3 in DNA: TGCGCCAACAGCCCCTCTTTAGCGGGGTCTTCCTACAATGAGCAGTTCTTC.

This chain links TRBV19 with TRBJ2-1; 12 nucleotides line up with TRBD2. The V segment lost 3 bases and the J segment 2 bases; nucleotides outside the gene matches: 8. CDR1 is LNHDA, CDR2 SQIVND, per germline (reference sequence). The CDR3 length is 18 residues. The CDR3 DNA sequence: TGTGCCAGTAGTATCCCGGAATGGACTAGCGGGACCTACAATGAGCAGTTCTTC. It codes for CASSIPEWTSGTYNEQFF.

In this sample, this clonotype turned up once. The CDR3 ends on some other residue instead of the conserved phenylalanine or tryptophan, so this is likely a read error. The chain employs TRBV7-9 and TRBJ1-3; tentatively, D is TRBD1 (6 bases). CDR3 length equals 16 residues. Per germline, CDR1 SEHNR and CDR2 FQNEAQ (reference sequence). The ends were cut back, 2 bases at V and 0 bases at J, with 11 bases in the middle. CDR3 bases: TGTGCCAGCAGCTTACGCTCGGACAGCTCTGGAAACACCATATATTGT. It translates to CASSLRSDSSGNTIYC.